This paragraph covers one T cell receptor (beta chain) sequence. Read coverage stops 3 residues before the CDR3 terminus; the germline J gene supplies the remainder. The entry originates in a study of Tregs in tolerant kidney transplant recipients. TCRdb's table, derived via immunoSEQ multiplex PCR, lists solely in-frame clones and lacks some. The sample features about 48,000 clones, with roughly 0.93% in its top ten. Unstimulated Tregs (CD4+CD25+CD127-) and CD4+CD25- non-Tregs were sorted from PBMCs. Looked up from germline, CDR1 is SQVTM and CDR2 is ANQGSEA. The CDR3 has 14 amino acids. After removal of 4 bases from V and 0 bases from J, the junction contained 2 bases not matched to a gene.

The chain uses TRBV29-1 and TRBJ2-1, with 8 positions matching TRBD2. The material was CD4+ T cells from blood, obtained before the transplant. The TCR was taken from a human donor who received a combined kidney and bone marrow transplant. This chain's CDR3 is CSVGSGSSYNEQFF. The CDR3 DNA, read in part, is TGCAGCGTTGGGAGCGGGAGCTCCTACAATGAG.